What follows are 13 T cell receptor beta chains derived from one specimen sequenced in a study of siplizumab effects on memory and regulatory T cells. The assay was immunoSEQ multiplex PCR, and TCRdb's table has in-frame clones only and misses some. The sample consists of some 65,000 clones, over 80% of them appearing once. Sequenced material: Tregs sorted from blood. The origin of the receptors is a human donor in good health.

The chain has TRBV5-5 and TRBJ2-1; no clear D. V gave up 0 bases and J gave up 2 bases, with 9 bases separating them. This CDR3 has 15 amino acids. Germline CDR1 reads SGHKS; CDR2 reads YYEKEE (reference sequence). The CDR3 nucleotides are TGTGCCAGCAGCTTGGGGGTAACAGCCTACAATGAGCAGTTCTTC. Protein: CASSLGVTAYNEQFF.

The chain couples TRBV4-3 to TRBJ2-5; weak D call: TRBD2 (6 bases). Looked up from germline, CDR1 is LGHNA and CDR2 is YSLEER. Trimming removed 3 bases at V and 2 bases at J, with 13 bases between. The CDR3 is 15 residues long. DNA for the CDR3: TGCGCCAGCAGCCATGGGGCGGGGAGTCAAGAGACCCAGTACTTC. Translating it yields CASSHGAGSQETQYF.

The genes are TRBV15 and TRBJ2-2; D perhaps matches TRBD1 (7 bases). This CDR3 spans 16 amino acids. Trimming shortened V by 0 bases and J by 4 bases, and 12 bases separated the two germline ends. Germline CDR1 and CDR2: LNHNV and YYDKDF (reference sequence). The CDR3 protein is CATSRDPGGTTGELFF. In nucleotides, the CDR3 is TGTGCCACCAGCAGAGATCCAGGGGGGACCACCGGGGAGCTGTTTTTT.

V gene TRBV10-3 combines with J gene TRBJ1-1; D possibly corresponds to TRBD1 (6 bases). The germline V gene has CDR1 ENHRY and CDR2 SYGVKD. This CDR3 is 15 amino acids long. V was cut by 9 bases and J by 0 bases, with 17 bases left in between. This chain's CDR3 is CAIQGTISLNTEAFF. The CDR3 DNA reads TGTGCCATTCAGGGGACTATATCCTTGAACACTGAAGCTTTCTTT.

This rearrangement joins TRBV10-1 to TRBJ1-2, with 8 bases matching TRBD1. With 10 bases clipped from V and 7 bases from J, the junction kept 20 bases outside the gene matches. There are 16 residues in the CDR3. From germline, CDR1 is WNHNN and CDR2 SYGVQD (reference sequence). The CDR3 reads CAIKGYWTGCIGGYTF. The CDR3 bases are TGCGCCATCAAGGGTTATTGGACAGGGTGTATAGGTGGCTACACCTTC.

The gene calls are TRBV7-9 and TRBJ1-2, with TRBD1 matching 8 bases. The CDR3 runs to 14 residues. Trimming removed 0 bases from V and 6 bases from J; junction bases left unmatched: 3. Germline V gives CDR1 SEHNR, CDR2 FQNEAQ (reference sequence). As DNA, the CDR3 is TGTGCCAGCAGCTTAGCGGGGACAGGTGATGGCTACACCTTC. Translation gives CASSLAGTGDGYTF.

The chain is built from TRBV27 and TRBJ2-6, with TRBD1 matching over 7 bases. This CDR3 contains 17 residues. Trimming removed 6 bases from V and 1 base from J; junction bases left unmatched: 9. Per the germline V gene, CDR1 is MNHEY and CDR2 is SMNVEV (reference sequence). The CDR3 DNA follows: TGTGCCAGCAGGCCACAGGGGCTACTATCTGGGGCCAACGTCCTGACTTTC. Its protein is CASRPQGLLSGANVLTF. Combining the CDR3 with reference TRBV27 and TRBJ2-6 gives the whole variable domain EAQVTQNPRYLITVTGKKLTVTCSQNMNHEYMSWYRQDPGLGLRQIYYSMNVEVTDKGDVPEGYKVSRKEKRNFPLILESPSPNQTSLYFCASRPQGLLSGANVLTFGAGSRLTVL.

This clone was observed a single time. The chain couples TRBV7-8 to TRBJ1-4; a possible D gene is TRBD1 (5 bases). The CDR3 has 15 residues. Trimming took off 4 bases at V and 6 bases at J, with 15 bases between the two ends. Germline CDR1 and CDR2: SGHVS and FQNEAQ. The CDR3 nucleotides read TGTGCCAGCAGCTCTACGCGGGGGACGCATGAAAAACTGTTTTTT. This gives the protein CASSSTRGTHEKLFF.

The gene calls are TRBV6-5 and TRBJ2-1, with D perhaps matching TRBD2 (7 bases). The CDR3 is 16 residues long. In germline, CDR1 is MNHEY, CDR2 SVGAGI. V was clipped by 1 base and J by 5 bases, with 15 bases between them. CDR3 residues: CASSYWGGMGDNEQFF. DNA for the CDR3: TGTGCCAGCAGTTACTGGGGGGGCATGGGGGACAATGAGCAGTTCTTC.

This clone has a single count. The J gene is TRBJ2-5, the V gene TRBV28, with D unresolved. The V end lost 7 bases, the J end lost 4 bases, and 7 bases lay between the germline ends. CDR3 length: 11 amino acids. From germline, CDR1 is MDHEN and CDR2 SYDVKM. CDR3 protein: CASKVRETQYF. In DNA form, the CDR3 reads TGTGCCAGCAAGGTGAGAGAGACCCAGTACTTC. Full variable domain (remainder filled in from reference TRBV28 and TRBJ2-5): DVKVTQSSRYLVKRTGEKVFLECVQDMDHENMFWYRQDPGLGLRLIYFSYDVKMKEKGDIPEGYSVSREKKERFSLILESASTNQTSMYLCASKVRETQYFGPGTRLLVL.

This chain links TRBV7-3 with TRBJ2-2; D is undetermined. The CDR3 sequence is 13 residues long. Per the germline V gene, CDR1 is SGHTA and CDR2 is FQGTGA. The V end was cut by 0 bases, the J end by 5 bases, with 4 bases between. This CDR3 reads CASSLTWTGELFF. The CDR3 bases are TGTGCCAGCAGCTTAACGTGGACCGGGGAGCTGTTTTTT.

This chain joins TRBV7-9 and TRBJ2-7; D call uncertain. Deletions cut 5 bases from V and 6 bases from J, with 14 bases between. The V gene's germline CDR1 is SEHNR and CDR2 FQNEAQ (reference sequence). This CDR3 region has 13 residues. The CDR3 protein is CASSPPVGPEQYF. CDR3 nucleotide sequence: TGTGCCAGCAGCCCCCCCGTCGGTCCCGAGCAGTACTTC.

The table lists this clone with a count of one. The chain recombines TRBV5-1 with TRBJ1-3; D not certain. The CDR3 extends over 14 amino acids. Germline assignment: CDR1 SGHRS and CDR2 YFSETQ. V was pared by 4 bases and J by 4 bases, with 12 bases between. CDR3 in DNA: TGCGCCAGCAGCCCCCAGGCGGGAGGAAACACCATATATTTT. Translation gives CASSPQAGGNTIYF.